The entry below describes one T cell receptor (beta chain). Antigen: not known. The source of the sample is a study of cytomegalovirus exposure and HLA in healthy donors. Overall study context: Approximately 180 million T cells yielded 90 million to 130 million unique TCR beta sequences in earlier analysis.

PCR used 60 Vbeta primers and 13 Jbeta primers. Clones were read by immunoSEQ multiplex PCR, and TCRdb kept only the in-frame ones, dropping some. The sample consists of over 120,000 clones, around three quarters of them appearing once. Study observations and caveats: For cytomegalovirus status, the classifier reportedly gave diagnoses with high specificity and sensitivity. Presence/absence analyses assumed roughly uniform sequencing depth across donors, which may not hold.

V gave up 0 bases and J gave up 6 bases; unmatched junction bases: 8. Germline V gene data show CDR1 as SGHNT and CDR2 as YYREEE (reference sequence). This CDR3 is built from 17 residues. The sequenced sample was PBMCs. This TCR came from a woman aged 60-70 years in good health and CMV-seropositive. The V gene is TRBV5-4, the J gene TRBJ1-5; 11 nucleotides line up with TRBD1. The CDR3 loop is CASSLGTGGLGSQPQHF. CDR3 nucleotide sequence: TGTGCCAGCAGCTTGGGGACAGGGGGCTTGGGAAGTCAGCCCCAGCATTTT.